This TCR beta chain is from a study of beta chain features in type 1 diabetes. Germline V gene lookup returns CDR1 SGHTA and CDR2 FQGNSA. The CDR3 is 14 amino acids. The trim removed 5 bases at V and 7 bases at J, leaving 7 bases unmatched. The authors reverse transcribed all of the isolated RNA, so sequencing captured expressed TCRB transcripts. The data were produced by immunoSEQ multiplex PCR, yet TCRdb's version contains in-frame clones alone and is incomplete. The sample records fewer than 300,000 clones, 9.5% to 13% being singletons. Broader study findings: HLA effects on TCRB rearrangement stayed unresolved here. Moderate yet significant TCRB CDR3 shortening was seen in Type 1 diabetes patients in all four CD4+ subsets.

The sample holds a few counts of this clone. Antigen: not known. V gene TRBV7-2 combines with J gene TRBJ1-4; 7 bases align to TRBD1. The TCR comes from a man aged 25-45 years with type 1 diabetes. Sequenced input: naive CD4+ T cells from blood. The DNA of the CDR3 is TGTGCCAGCAGCCGAGGGGGCGCGATTGAAAAACTGTTTTTT. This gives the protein CASSRGGAIEKLFF.